There are many counts of the clone carrying this T cell receptor beta chain. The antigen is not known. This sample is part of a study of post-analysis software for immune sequencing data. J lost 1 base, V lost 6 bases, and 4 bases had no gene match. Per germline, CDR1 DFQATT and CDR2 SNEGSKA (reference sequence). This CDR3 has 15 residues. General study findings and limits: Comparison with controls showed significantly lower normalized Chao1 diversity in multiple sclerosis patients. Elevated frequency relative to controls characterized four or five TRBV segments in patients, TRBV5-6, TRBV5-1 and TRBV20-1 among them.

Tagging with unique molecular identifiers was a feature of the TCR beta cDNA libraries. Yield was 450,000 to 650,000 cDNA molecules from roughly 0.93 to 9.6 million T cells. TCRdb ran MiXCR on the PCR reads and lists one entry per CDR3 protein. This sample has roughly 200,000 distinct CDR3 sequences, with 29% found just once. J is TRBJ2-3 and V is TRBV20-1; 13 bases line up with TRBD2. The source material was blood. The TCR comes from a girl younger than 18 with multiple sclerosis. The CDR3 nucleotides read TGCAGTGCCCGTGGGACTAGCGGGGGCACAGATACGCAGTATTTT. Amino acids: CSARGTSGGTDTQYF.